The clone carrying this T cell receptor beta chain showed up just a few times. As yet, its antigen is unknown. UMIs and a universal primer site were added when TCR cDNA was made by 5'RACE template switching. TCRdb re-analysed the 5' RACE reads in MiXCR, keeping a single row per CDR3 protein. The data show 300,000 to 350,000 distinct CDR3 sequences, 4% to 5.5% seen once. The record originates from a study of T cells after yellow fever vaccination. Study results and limitations: Researchers report a weaker secondary response that nonetheless peaked faster, day 5 versus 15. Shared CD4/CD8 clonotypes were a small share, likely from convergent recombination.

Germline V gene lookup returns CDR1 SGHVS and CDR2 FNYEAQ. Trimming at V came to 5 bases and at J to 1 base, leaving 9 bases not matched to a gene. This CDR3 is built from 17 residues. V gene TRBV7-6 combines with J gene TRBJ2-1; the match to TRBD1 covers 9 bases. This TCR was recovered from a man between 18 and 29 years old who received the YFV17D yellow fever vaccine. The sample consisted of PBMCs, taken 15 days after the yellow fever booster vaccination. The CDR3 sequence is CASSERTGTGSYNEQFF. In nucleotides, the CDR3 is TGTGCCAGCAGCGAGAGAACCGGGACAGGGTCCTACAATGAGCAGTTCTTC.